This T cell receptor (beta chain) comes out of a study of cytomegalovirus exposure and HLA in healthy donors. There are 16 residues in the CDR3. The germline gives CDR1 SEHNR, CDR2 FQNEAQ (reference sequence). Losses at the gene ends were 1 base for V and 5 bases for J; bases not matched to a gene: 8. Study observations and caveats: Further analysis was carried out later, and it showed several of the most significant clusters appearing linked to common viral pathogens. Most TCR beta V segments were productive about 87% or about 30% of the time in an earlier analysis. With further analysis later on, most CMV-associated TCR beta chains appeared HLA-restricted. The authors assumed roughly uniform sequencing depth across donors for presence/absence analyses.

The study ran its PCR with 60 Vbeta and 13 Jbeta primers. Produced via immunoSEQ multiplex PCR; TCRdb's table is partial and in-frame only. The sample has around 160,000 clones, approximately 71% seen once. Regarding this clone: Its target is unknown.

The receptor was derived from a man aged 45-65 years in good health and CMV-seronegative. The J gene is TRBJ2-5, the V gene TRBV7-9, with 9 positions matching TRBD1. The sample taken for sequencing was PBMCs. The CDR3 bases are TGTGCCAGCAGCTTAGGGACAGGGGTCACAAGTGAGACCCAGTACTTC. It codes for CASSLGTGVTSETQYF.